The 15 T cell receptor beta chains in this list originate from one sample, sequenced in a study of T cells in Graves' hyperthyroidism and ophthalmopathy. TCR beta CDR3 sequences were amplified from RNA transcripts. When the TCR CDR3 underwent first-round RT-PCR, the HTBI primer set was used. TCRdb ran MiXCR on the multiplex PCR reads and lists one entry per CDR3 protein. The sample lists around 350,000 distinct CDR3 sequences, roughly 19% occurring once. Sequencing used blood. The receptors here all came from a woman aged 18-30 years with Graves' hyperthyroidism.

Concerning this clonotype: A read error may explain this, as a much larger clone is one base away. This sequence joins TRBV2 and TRBJ2-5; 7 positions agree with TRBD1. Germline CDR1 reads SNHLY; CDR2 reads FYNNEI. This CDR3 is built from 14 residues. The CDR3 protein is CVSRDDRDQETQYF. Here the CDR3 DNA reads TGTGTCAGCAGAGACGACAGGGACCAGGAGACCCAGTACTTC.

This clonotype was seen at least ten times. The chain joins TRBV13 to TRBJ2-5; perhaps TRBD1 as D (6 bases). Germline values: CDR1 PRHDT, CDR2 FYEKMQ (reference sequence). Trimming cost V 3 bases and J 5 bases, with 7 bases left between them. This CDR3 comprises 12 residues. The CDR3 protein is CASSFTGETQYF. DNA of the CDR3: TGTGCCAGCAGCTTTACAGGGGAGACCCAGTACTTC.

This clonotype has ten or more counts. The gene calls are TRBV6-1 and TRBJ2-2; 11 nucleotides line up with TRBD2. The CDR3 covers 14 residues. CDR1 is MNHNS and CDR2 is SASEGT in the germline V gene. The V gene end was trimmed by 5 bases and the J gene end by 6 bases; junction bases not matched to a gene: 2. CDR3 amino acids: CASSTTSGAGELFF. The CDR3 nucleotides are TGTGCCAGCAGTACGACTAGCGGGGCCGGGGAGCTGTTTTTT.

This clonotype was counted many times. This chain joins TRBV5-8 and TRBJ1-3, with D unresolved. Between the trimmed V and J ends, which lost 7 bases and 0 bases, there was a span of 14 bases. This CDR3 region has 15 residues. Germline CDR1 is SGHTS and CDR2 is YDEGEE. The CDR3: CASVAGTASGNTIYF. In DNA form, the CDR3 reads TGTGCCAGCGTAGCTGGAACAGCCTCTGGAAACACCATATATTTT.

This clonotype was observed many times. V gene TRBV6-5 combines with J gene TRBJ2-5; 11 bases fit TRBD2. With 4 bases clipped from V and 3 bases from J, the junction kept 7 bases outside the gene matches. Germline values: CDR1 MNHEY, CDR2 SVGAGI. The CDR3 spans 16 residues. CDR3 DNA sequence: TGTGCCAGCAGTTTCCCGACTAGCGGGGCTGAAGAGACCCAGTACTTC. Protein product: CASSFPTSGAEETQYF.

The chain employs TRBV6-1 and TRBJ1-1; TRBD1 matches at 8 bases. Trimming removed 6 bases from V and 1 base from J; junction bases left unmatched: 7. Per the germline V gene, CDR1 is MNHNS and CDR2 is SASEGT. This CDR3 comprises 15 residues. CDR3 residues: CASRDRGLWNTEAFF. In DNA form, the CDR3 reads TGTGCCAGCAGAGACAGGGGCTTATGGAACACTGAAGCTTTCTTT.

Ten or more counts support this clonotype. The CDR3 DNA is TGTGCCAGCAGTTACAGGGAACTTTCTCTCGCGAATGGCTACACCTTC. Protein product: CASSYRELSLANGYTF. This sequence joins TRBV6-5 and TRBJ1-2; unclear D gene. Germline values: CDR1 MNHEY, CDR2 SVGAGI. Trimming cost V 2 bases and J 6 bases, with 19 bases left between them. The CDR3 totals 16 residues.

At least ten counts were recorded for this clonotype. The CDR3 protein is CASSPRPEVMNTEAFF. The CDR3, as DNA: TGTGCCAGCTCACCGAGACCAGAGGTAATGAACACTGAAGCTTTCTTT. The V call is TRBV18, the J call TRBJ1-1; D is uncertain. The CDR3 totals 16 residues. With 3 bases removed from V and 0 bases from J, the gap between germline ends came to 14 bases. The germline gives CDR1 KGHSH, CDR2 LQKENI.

This clonotype has at least ten counts. The chain recombines TRBV5-1 with TRBJ1-1; possibly TRBD1 for D (5 bases). The germline V gene has CDR1 SGHRS and CDR2 YFSETQ. V lost 0 bases and J lost 1, with 10 bases in between. The CDR3 sequence is 15 residues long. This chain's CDR3 is CASSLAAGRNTEAFF. CDR3 coding DNA: TGCGCCAGCAGCTTGGCCGCAGGGAGGAACACTGAAGCTTTCTTT.

This clonotype showed up many times. This chain joins TRBV5-6 and TRBJ1-2; the match to TRBD1 covers 7 bases. Germline CDR1 and CDR2: SGHDT and YYEEEE. The length of the CDR3 is 15 residues. With V trimmed by 2 bases and J by 5 bases, 9 bases remained unmatched. This chain's CDR3 is CASSLRDSFLYGYTF. In nucleotides, the CDR3 is TGTGCCAGCAGCTTACGGGACAGCTTTCTATATGGCTACACCTTC.

The chain has TRBV5-1 and TRBJ2-7, with a weak D call TRBD2 (6 bases). This CDR3 spans 14 amino acids. V was trimmed by 6 bases and J by 4 bases, leaving 17 bases between them. The V gene's germline CDR1 is SGHRS and CDR2 YFSETQ. In DNA form, the CDR3 reads TGCGCCAGCACACTACCGGGACTCCTTTACGAGCAGTACTTC. It encodes CASTLPGLLYEQYF.

This clonotype has at least ten counts. This chain connects TRBV3-1 to TRBJ1-2; D may be TRBD1 (6 bases). Trimming took off 5 bases at V and 3 bases at J, with 10 bases between the two ends. CDR3 length: 13 residues. The germline V gene encodes CDR1 LGHDT and CDR2 YNNKEL (reference sequence). CDR3 DNA: TGTGCCAGCAGCTACGACAGGTACTATGGCTACACCTTC. It codes for CASSYDRYYGYTF.

The J gene is TRBJ2-5, the V gene TRBV27, with D possibly being TRBD2 (5 bases). Trimming removed 8 bases at V and 2 bases at J, with 12 bases between. Germline V gene data show CDR1 as MNHEY and CDR2 as SMNVEV (reference sequence). The CDR3 covers 13 residues. The CDR3 reads CASRGLVQETQYF. The CDR3 nucleotides are TGTGCCAGCCGAGGGCTCGTACAAGAGACCCAGTACTTC.

This rearrangement joins TRBV24-1 to TRBJ2-2; 7 nucleotides line up with TRBD1. The CDR3 spans 16 residues. V shed 4 bases, J shed 7 bases, and the junction held 11 bases outside the gene matches. Per the germline V gene, CDR1 is KGHDR and CDR2 is SFDVKD. The chain's CDR3 is CATSDRGQARRGELFF. The CDR3 nucleotides are TGTGCCACCAGTGACCGTGGACAGGCCAGGCGCGGGGAGCTGTTTTTT.

This clonotype has only a few counts. The chain combines TRBV25-1 with TRBJ1-2; D is undetermined. Trimming removed 0 bases from V and 5 bases from J, with 13 bases in between. CDR3 size: 15 residues. From germline, CDR1 is MGHDK and CDR2 SYGVNS. The CDR3 loop reads CASSEYVFGRYGYTF. CDR3 in DNA: TGTGCCAGCAGTGAATATGTGTTCGGGAGGTATGGCTACACCTTC.